This is a list of T cell receptor beta chains from one sample in a study of blood T cell repertoires in COVID-19. Only in-frame clones appear in the TCRdb table, and some are missing; sequencing was by immunoSEQ multiplex PCR. The sample lists about 240,000 clones, approximately 88% occurring once. Sequenced input: PBMCs or T cells enriched from blood (not recorded which). These receptors were obtained from a woman aged 25 to 39 with acute COVID-19. CDR3s include the opening cysteine and the closing phenylalanine or tryptophan.

V gene,J gene,CDR3 protein
TRBV2,TRBJ1-1,CASRGGHRGPAEAFF
TRBV7-9,TRBJ1-4,CASSPAAGGQRNEKLFF
TRBV5-5,TRBJ2-2,CASSLAIAGGNTGELFF
TRBV10-1,TRBJ1-2,CAAKHGYTF
TRBV10-3,TRBJ1-2,CAIRGAALYGYTF
TRBV25-1,TRBJ1-3,CASSEHLTGVGNTIYF
TRBV30,TRBJ2-7,CAWSGGGIHEQYF
TRBV3-1/TRBV3-2,TRBJ1-6,CASRNRGSDNKPLHF
TRBV30,TRBJ2-7,CAWSHGQEIYEQYF
TRBV4-3,TRBJ1-1,CASSHLGGETEAFF
TRBV7-2,TRBJ1-2,CASSLWVEDGYTF
TRBV12-3/TRBV12-4,TRBJ2-1,CASSDFMGGKQFF
TRBV2,TRBJ2-3,CASSEDARGGTDTQYF
TRBV27,TRBJ2-7,CASSPTRNYEQYF
TRBV5-1,TRBJ1-1,CASSMDGRMNTEAFF
TRBV6-5,TRBJ1-2,CASTEGLGYGYTF
TRBV3-1/TRBV3-2,TRBJ1-2,CASSQARSSGNSYGYTF
TRBV10-3,TRBJ1-2,CAISGDRVVSGYTF
TRBV27,TRBJ1-4,CASSPGQKLFF
TRBV11-2,TRBJ2-1,CASSLNVAGGYEQFF
TRBV4-1,TRBJ1-6,CASSQWTGGDSPLHF
TRBV11-2,TRBJ2-7,CASSLSGYEQYF
TRBV10-1,TRBJ2-2,CASSRAGDTGELFF
TRBV3-1/TRBV3-2,TRBJ2-2,CASSQNMGRNTGELFF
TRBV9,TRBJ1-3,CASSPGQVSSGNTIYF
TRBV19,TRBJ1-5,CASSNNRGLSNQPQHF
TRBV9,TRBJ2-1,CASSASGAPYNEQFF
TRBV5-6,TRBJ1-6,CASSRGTGDGDSPLHF
TRBV7-2,TRBJ1-2,CASSLDIENYGYTF
TRBV19,TRBJ2-5,CASSWDSEHQETQYF
TRBV11-2,TRBJ1-3,CASSPRQGSLGNTIYF
TRBV10-2,TRBJ1-2,CASSEPGQGAGYTF
TRBV5-4,TRBJ1-6,CASSLQGGYNSPLHF
TRBV6-5,TRBJ1-2,CASSSPRGRAGYTF
TRBV10-2,TRBJ1-6,CASSPGTSGSPLHF
TRBV24-1,TRBJ1-5,CATSRHRENSSNQPQHF
TRBV7-7,TRBJ2-5,CASSKGQGAQETQYF
TRBV5-6,TRBJ1-1,CASSQGGEVLPINTEAFF
TRBV15,TRBJ2-5,CATSRDKLAPKTQYF
TRBV19,TRBJ1-1,CASSQGFRTEAFF
TRBV6-2/TRBV6-3,TRBJ2-3,CASSHPRRGWTDTQYF
TRBV10-3,TRBJ1-3,CAIQGGFGNTIYF
TRBV5-4,TRBJ2-3,CASSLDRTTDTQYF
TRBV7-9,TRBJ1-2,CASSTDRGRGYTF
TRBV12-5,TRBJ2-3,CASGLLRADTQYF
TRBV7-9,TRBJ1-2,CASSRDAGGYTF
TRBV7-9,TRBJ1-1,CASSKRDGTHPHPNTEAFF
TRBV18,TRBJ1-1,CASSPSDRQALGAFF
TRBV10-1,TRBJ2-2,CASSKGDRGPVRDGELFF
TRBV28,TRBJ2-2,CASSFTAAGELFF
TRBV6-5,TRBJ2-7,CASTRTGFDEQYF
TRBV10-2,TRBJ1-2,CASSDLKDRGYGYTF
TRBV5-1,TRBJ1-1,CASSKEQGWVGMNTEAFF
TRBV11-2,TRBJ1-2,CASSDPRDRASYGYTF